Described below is a single TCR beta chain sequence and its context. The antigen is unknown. V was clipped by 2 bases and J by 7 bases, with 9 bases between them. Germline CDR1 reads MDHEN; CDR2 reads SYDVKM. The CDR3 loop spans 14 amino acids. This specimen comes from a study of T cells in Graves' hyperthyroidism and ophthalmopathy. The investigators amplified TCR beta CDR3 regions from RNA transcripts. First-round RT-PCR of the TCR CDR3 relied on the HTBI primer set. TCRdb re-derived calls from the multiplex PCR reads in MiXCR, one entry per CDR3 protein. The sample records about 420,000 distinct CDR3 sequences, 12% to 15% being singletons. Whole-study findings and limits: Among thyroid clonotypes expanded above 0.001, most also appeared in blood. Ophthalmopathy cases were set apart from stable hyperthyroidism by a 13 V-J model.

The clonotype originates from a woman aged 18-29 years with Graves' hyperthyroidism. The chain couples TRBV28 to TRBJ1-6, with D perhaps TRBD1 (5 bases). Specimen: blood. CDR3: CASSLGAGNSPLHF. The CDR3 nucleotides are TGTGCCAGCAGTTTAGGGGCGGGCAATTCACCCCTCCACTTT.